Described below is a single T cell receptor (beta chain) sequence and its context. Its antigen remains unknown. Deep was the level used in running the assay. Genomic DNA of each subset was evenly split across several immunoSEQ plates. Repertoires were generated with immunoSEQ multiplex PCR, while TCRdb's copy carries only in-frame clones and drops some. The sample consists of roughly 1,500,000 clones, approximately 98.5% of them appearing once. The germline V gene encodes CDR1 WNHNN and CDR2 SYGVQD (reference sequence). Deletions cut 2 bases from V and 6 bases from J, with 9 bases between. CDR3 length: 13 residues. This entry comes from a study of shared clonotypes between healthy human individuals. The study's findings and limits: Relative to clonotypes present in all four donors, those not shared had lower generation probabilities.

Sample: naive CD4+ T cells sorted from blood. The subset was: CD45RA+ positively selected. This clonotype originated in a man aged 30 to 45 in good health. The chain joins TRBV10-1 to TRBJ2-3; D is uncertain. CDR3 protein: CASSERIRDTQYF. The CDR3 coding sequence is TGCGCCAGCAGTGAGCGGATTAGGGATACGCAGTATTTT.